This T cell receptor (beta chain) stems from a study of shared clonotypes between healthy human individuals. In the original processing: ImmunoSEQ output lacked quality scores and full-length reads, limiting matched filtering. Profiled with immunoSEQ multiplex PCR; TCRdb holds only in-frame clones, not every one. The DNA gave D and trimming, while V, J and clone size come from that table. The sample lists under 1,900,000 clones; about 98.5% were seen once. Worth noting for this clone: Its antigen is currently unknown.

Germline CDR1 is KGHSH and CDR2 is LQKENI. V was trimmed by 2 bases and J by 1 base, leaving 11 bases between them. The CDR3 totals 15 residues. The study, taken as a whole, reports: The study sampled only blood, and tissue repertoires likely differ. The generation probabilities recorded for non-shared clonotypes fell below those of clonotypes shared by all four donors.

The chain combines TRBV18 with TRBJ2-5, with TRBD2 as a possible D gene (5 bases). Sequenced sample: naive CD4+ T cells sorted from blood. As for subset: CD45RA+ positively selected. This TCR was sampled from a man aged 25-45 years in good health. The CDR3, as DNA: TGTGCCAGCTCACCATTCCAGCGGCCCCAAGAGACCCAGTACTTC. Its protein is CASSPFQRPQETQYF.